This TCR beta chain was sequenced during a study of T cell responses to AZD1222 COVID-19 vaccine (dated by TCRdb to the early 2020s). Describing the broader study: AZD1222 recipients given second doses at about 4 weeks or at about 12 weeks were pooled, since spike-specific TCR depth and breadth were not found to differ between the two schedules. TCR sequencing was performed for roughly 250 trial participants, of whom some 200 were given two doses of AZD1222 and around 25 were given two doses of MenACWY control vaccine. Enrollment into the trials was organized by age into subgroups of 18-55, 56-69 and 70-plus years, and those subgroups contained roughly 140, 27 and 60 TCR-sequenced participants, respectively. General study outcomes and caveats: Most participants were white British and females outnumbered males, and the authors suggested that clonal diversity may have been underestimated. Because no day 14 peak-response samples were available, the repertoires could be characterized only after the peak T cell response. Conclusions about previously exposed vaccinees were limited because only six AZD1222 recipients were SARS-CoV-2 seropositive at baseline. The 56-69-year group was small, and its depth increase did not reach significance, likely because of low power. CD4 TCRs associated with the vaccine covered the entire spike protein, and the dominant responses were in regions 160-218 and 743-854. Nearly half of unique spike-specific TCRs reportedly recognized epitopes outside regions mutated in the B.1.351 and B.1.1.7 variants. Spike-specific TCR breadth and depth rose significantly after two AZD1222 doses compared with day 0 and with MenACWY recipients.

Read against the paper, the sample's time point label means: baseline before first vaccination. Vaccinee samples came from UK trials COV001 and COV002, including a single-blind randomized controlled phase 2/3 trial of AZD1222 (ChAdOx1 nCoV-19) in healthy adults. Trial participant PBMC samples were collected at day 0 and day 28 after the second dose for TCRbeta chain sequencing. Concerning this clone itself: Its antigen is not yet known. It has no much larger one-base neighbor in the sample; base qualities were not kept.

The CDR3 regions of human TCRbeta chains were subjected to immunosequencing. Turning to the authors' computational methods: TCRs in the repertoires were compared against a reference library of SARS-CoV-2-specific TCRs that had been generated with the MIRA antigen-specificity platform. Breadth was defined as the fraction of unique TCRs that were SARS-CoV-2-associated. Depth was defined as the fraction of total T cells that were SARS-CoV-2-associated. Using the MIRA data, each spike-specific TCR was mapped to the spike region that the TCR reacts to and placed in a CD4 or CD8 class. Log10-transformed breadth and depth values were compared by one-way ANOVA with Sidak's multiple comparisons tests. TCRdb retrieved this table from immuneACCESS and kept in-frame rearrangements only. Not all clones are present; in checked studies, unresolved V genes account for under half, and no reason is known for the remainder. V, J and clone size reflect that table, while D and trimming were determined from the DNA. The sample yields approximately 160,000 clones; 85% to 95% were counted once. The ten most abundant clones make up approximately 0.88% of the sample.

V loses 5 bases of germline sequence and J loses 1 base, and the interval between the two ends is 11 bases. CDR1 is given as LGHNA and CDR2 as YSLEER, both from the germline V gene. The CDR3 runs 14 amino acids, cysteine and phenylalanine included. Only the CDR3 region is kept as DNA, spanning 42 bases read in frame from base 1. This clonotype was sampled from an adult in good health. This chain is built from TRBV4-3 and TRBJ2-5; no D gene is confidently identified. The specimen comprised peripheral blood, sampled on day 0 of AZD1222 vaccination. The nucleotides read TGCGCCAGCAGCTACAATTTAGGCCAAGAGACCCAGTACTTC. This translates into CASSYNLGQETQYF.